This TCR beta chain was sequenced for a study of T cell changes during pregnancy in multiple sclerosis. Here immunoSEQ multiplex PCR was the method, and the copy in TCRdb shows in-frame clones only, minus some. This sample has 60,000 to 70,000 clones, with 91% found just once. With 1 base removed from V and 9 bases from J, the gap between germline ends came to 15 bases. The CDR3 is 14 amino acids. Germline CDR1 reads SGHAT; CDR2 reads FQNNGV. V is TRBV11-2 and J is TRBJ1-1, with TRBD1 as a possible D gene (6 bases). The origin of this receptor is a female donor in good health, enrolled as a control in a pregnancy study. The specimen was peripheral blood, collected after pregnancy. The CDR3: CASSLARGAEQAFF. CDR3 coding DNA: TGTGCCAGCAGCTTAGCCCGGGGGGCGGAACAAGCTTTCTTT.